This T cell receptor beta chain was retrieved from a study of shared clonotypes between healthy human individuals. Study-level findings and limits: Blood was the sole source, and tissue repertoires probably differ. The generation probabilities recorded for non-shared clonotypes fell below those of clonotypes shared by all four donors.

As to this clone: The antigen is not known.

The study enrolled healthy HIV-negative adults without recent acute infections or vaccinations as donors. Trimming cost V 3 bases and J 12 bases, with 12 bases left between them. This CDR3 is 12 amino acids long. The germline gives CDR1 LNHDA, CDR2 SQIVND (reference sequence). The assay was immunoSEQ multiplex PCR, and TCRdb's table has in-frame clones only and misses some. The sample holds over a million clones; roughly 96% are singletons and the top ten take approximately 1%. The sequence was collected from a man in his thirties or forties in good health. This sequence joins TRBV19 and TRBJ2-1, with D hard to call. The sequenced sample consisted of naive CD4+ T cells sorted from blood. Subset here: CD45RA+ positively selected. CDR3 amino acids: CASSIEQAMQFF. The CDR3 DNA sequence: TGTGCCAGTAGTATCGAGCAGGCTATGCAGTTCTTC.